A selection of T cell receptor beta chains follows, all from one sample in a study of blood T cell repertoires in COVID-19. Some clones are missing from TCRdb's copy, which holds only in-frame ones; the method was immunoSEQ multiplex PCR. The sample lists about 330,000 clones; approximately 90% were seen once. The sequencing input was peripheral blood. The origin of the receptors is a man under 40 with COVID-19, enrolled during active disease. The conserved cysteine and the conserved F or W are not part of the CDR3 here.

j_gene | v_gene | CDR3aa
TRBJ1-6 | TRBV7-2 | ASSLIQGVQSYNSPLH
TRBJ2-5 | TRBV7-2 | ASSSPRLAETQY
TRBJ2-1 | TRBV5-1 | ASSIWTGVGYEQF
TRBJ1-1 | TRBV6-5 | ASRNNQGGNTEAF
TRBJ2-1 | TRBV27 | ASSPRTNWDNEQF
TRBJ1-1 | TRBV4-1 | ASSQGRNTEAF
TRBJ1-2 | TRBV10-3 | ATSTGYYGYT
TRBJ1-3 | TRBV25-1 | ASSVTGIQNTIY
TRBJ2-1 | TRBV18 | ASSPLRGDTYNEQF
TRBJ1-4 | TRBV9 | ASRGGEDEKLF
TRBJ2-5 | TRBV30 | AWTGRQAFGTQY
TRBJ1-2 | TRBV29-1 | SAHGGPNYGYT
TRBJ1-2 | TRBV5-4 | ASSPDRGWEGYT
TRBJ2-5 | TRBV2 | ASSEAAGRADQETQY
TRBJ2-1 | TRBV18 | ASSGELRLAYNEQF
TRBJ1-1 | TRBV18 | ASSRGGTQGLNTEAF
TRBJ2-3 | TRBV3-1/TRBV3-2 | ASSYTGSTDTQY
TRBJ1-1 | TRBV19 | ASSIGEVTEAF
TRBJ1-1 | TRBV30 | AWSVGLWVTEAF
TRBJ2-3 | TRBV25-1 | ASSVPGTSGNTDTQY
TRBJ1-1 | TRBV3-1/TRBV3-2 | ASRLGGITEAF
TRBJ1-1 | TRBV30 | AWKGWGTEAF
TRBJ1-3 | TRBV2 | ASTRNGGAGNTIY
TRBJ2-7 | TRBV29-1 | SVNFSGYEQY
TRBJ2-1 | TRBV5-1 | ASSLAGNLRNYNEQF
TRBJ1-4 | TRBV4-1 | ASSQDYAGVEKLF
TRBJ1-2 | TRBV27 | ASSSPDRGVRGYT
TRBJ1-5 | TRBV28 | ASGVTGGAGQPQH
TRBJ2-6 | TRBV29-1 | SVVQAGANVLT
TRBJ2-1 | TRBV5-1 | ASSLDYRDEQF
TRBJ1-2 | TRBV4-3 | ASSQDTLQGNYGYT
TRBJ1-1 | TRBV6-1 | ASSEWGAEAF
TRBJ2-7 | TRBV5-1 | ASSTGLDPYEQY
TRBJ2-7 | TRBV7-2 | ASSLAGGLWEQY
TRBJ2-1 | TRBV10-2 | ASSPTSGSYNEQF
TRBJ2-7 | TRBV28 | ASSHLQGTGEQY
TRBJ1-4 | TRBV7-9 | ASSATGTGYEKLF
TRBJ1-2 | TRBV10-3 | AISEKGASYGYT
TRBJ2-4 | TRBV27 | ASRLAAAKNIQY
TRBJ2-7 | TRBV18 | ASSRASSSYEQY
TRBJ2-3 | TRBV2 | ASRTSGGQADTQY
TRBJ2-7 | TRBV6-2/TRBV6-3 | ASSRDRELYEQY
TRBJ1-1 | TRBV5-6 | ASSRTNTEAF
TRBJ1-1 | TRBV4-1 | ASSQVGRPPEAF
TRBJ1-5 | TRBV6-2/TRBV6-3 | ASSRPGTGLNQPQH
TRBJ2-3 | TRBV5-4 | ASSLSSSLAGGTDTQY